This T cell receptor beta chain emerged from a study of cytomegalovirus exposure and HLA in healthy donors. About the study: Earlier, 180 million or so T cells were analyzed, and 90 million to 120 million unique TCR beta sequences were found among them.

This CDR3 is 13 amino acids long. The V gene's germline CDR1 is MDHEN and CDR2 SYDVKM. V lost 2 bases, J lost 2 bases, and 6 bases lay in between. Remarks on this clone: Its antigen remains unidentified.

Whole-study results and caveats: Reports indicated that the classifier achieved high specificity and sensitivity in diagnosing cytomegalovirus status. According to an earlier analysis, most TCR beta V segments yielded productive rearrangements about 90% or about 30% of the time.

Primers for the PCR totalled 60 Vbeta and 13 Jbeta. Some clones are missing from TCRdb's copy, which holds only in-frame ones; the method was immunoSEQ multiplex PCR. The repertoire has approximately 150,000 clones, around 79% of them found once; the top ten carry approximately 2.3%. Sequencing was done on a sample of PBMCs. This TCR came from a man in his forties or fifties in good health and CMV-seronegative. The chain recombines TRBV28 with TRBJ2-5; D unclear. The CDR3 DNA follows: TGTGCCAGCAGTTTAGGCAGGCAAGAGACCCAGTACTTC. Encoded protein: CASSLGRQETQYF.